The clone carrying this T cell receptor (beta chain) was seen ten or more times. The target antigen is unknown. V shed 1 base and J shed 5 bases, with 9 bases lying between them. This CDR3 is built from 12 residues. The germline gives CDR1 DFQATT, CDR2 SNEGSKA (reference sequence). The authors prepared the TCRbeta library with unique molecular identifiers. TCRdb called the PCR reads again in MiXCR, with one record for every CDR3 protein. Among roughly 280,000 distinct CDR3 sequences, around 10% were seen once, and the ten largest hold less than 25%. This specimen belongs to a study of T-cell reconstitution after alpha-beta-depleted transplantation in children. Points from the study as a whole: Some patients' high day-60 TCRbeta diversity was attributed to recipient cells surviving conditioning. Several hundred expanded graft clones reportedly gave rise to the alpha-beta T cells present about two months after transplant.

The rearrangement links TRBV20-1 to TRBJ2-7, with TRBD1 as a possible D gene (5 bases). The TCR sequence derives from a male patient aged 2 to 10 who had a stem cell transplant for chronic granulomatous disease, so the T cells may come from the graft donor. Material: peripheral blood, obtained 180 days after TCRalphabeta/CD19-depleted stem cell transplant. CDR3 region: CSARGPGNEQYF. The CDR3 coding sequence is TGCAGTGCTAGAGGCCCAGGGAACGAGCAGTACTTC.